Listed below are T cell receptor beta chains from one sample, sequenced in a study of beta chain features in type 1 diabetes. Assay: immunoSEQ multiplex PCR; the TCRdb copy retains only in-frame clones and omits some. This sample has 600,000 to 650,000 clones, with 15% to 19% found just once. Input material: naive CD4+ T cells from blood. These receptors originate from a young man in good health. Both conserved end residues are part of each CDR3. Each record gives: D gene, J gene, V gene, clone size, CDR3 protein, CDR3 DNA. A D gene is named only where the DNA matches it firmly. Rows may omit the clone size; those that give it use once, few, many or a size class.

TRBD2 TRBJ2-3 TRBV4-3 few CASSQDGTKTSGMVGVTQYF TGCGCCAGCAGCCAAGATGGCACGAAGACTAGCGGGATGGTTGGTGTTACGCAGTATTTT
- TRBJ1-4 TRBV25-1 few CASSEPGGGTLEKLFF TGTGCCAGCAGTGAACCCGGCGGCGGGACTTTGGAAAAACTGTTTTTT
- TRBJ2-7 TRBV9 - CASSVDGGEQYF TGTGCCAGCAGCGTAGATGGGGGCGAGCAGTACTTC
- TRBJ2-1 TRBV4-1 - CASSQPAQGFNEQFF TGCGCCAGCAGCCAACCGGCTCAGGGATTCAATGAGCAGTTCTTC
- TRBJ2-1 TRBV7-8 few CASTTIRALGNEQFF TGTGCCAGCACCACGATCCGGGCCCTAGGCAATGAGCAGTTCTTC
- TRBJ1-1 TRBV13 - CASSPRAFVTEAFF TGTGCCAGCAGCCCCCGGGCTTTTGTCACTGAAGCTTTCTTT
- TRBJ2-5 TRBV18 - CASSPVQETQYF TGTGCCAGCTCACCAGTCCAAGAGACCCAGTACTTC
- TRBJ1-1 TRBV5-1 few CASSELGGTEAFF TGCGCCAGCAGCGAACTCGGAGGCACTGAAGCTTTCTTT
- TRBJ2-1 TRBV28 - CASSSSGPYNEQFF TGTGCCAGCAGTTCCAGCGGTCCCTACAATGAGCAGTTCTTC
- TRBJ1-1 TRBV5-1 - CASSGGTQNTEAFF TGCGCCAGCAGCGGCGGGACACAGAACACTGAAGCTTTCTTT
- TRBJ1-1 TRBV6-6 few CAITRALNTEAFF TGTGCCATCACGCGGGCTCTGAACACTGAAGCTTTCTTT
TRBD1 TRBJ2-2 TRBV10-3 few CAIKPGQGNTGELFF TGTGCCATCAAACCGGGACAGGGGAACACCGGGGAGCTGTTTTTT